The sequence of this T cell receptor (beta chain) was determined in a study of blood T cells in healthy people across ages. The V segment lost 4 bases and the J segment 2 bases; nucleotides outside the gene matches: 8. Germline V gives CDR1 SGHRS, CDR2 YFSETQ. The CDR3 is 15 amino acids. Using a J-beta primer mix together with a sample-barcoded 5' primer, a second PCR was run for roughly 6 to 12 cycles. Every cDNA molecule bore a tag from a template-switch adaptor containing 12 random nucleotides. MiXCR, run by TCRdb on the 5' RACE reads, gives a single entry per CDR3 protein. The data contain under 950,000 distinct CDR3 sequences, 22% of them seen just once; the ten biggest clones take up about 22%.

V usage is TRBV5-1 and J usage is TRBJ1-2, with 7 nucleotides matching TRBD1. The sequencing sample was made of blood. This TCR was sampled from a man aged 70 or older in good health. CDR3 protein: CASSPGQPSNYGYTF. The CDR3 DNA reads as TGCGCCAGCAGCCCGGGACAGCCCTCAAACTATGGCTACACCTTC.